The present entry profiles one T cell receptor (beta chain) with its context. Trimming left V 5 bases short and J 1 base short, with 10 bases between. The CDR3 contains 13 residues. Germline loops: CDR1 SGDLS, CDR2 YYNGEE. The data are from a study of T cells in Graves' hyperthyroidism and ophthalmopathy. RNA transcripts served as the template for amplifying TCR beta CDR3 regions. The primer set for the first-round RT-PCR of the TCR CDR3 was HTBI. TCRdb re-called the multiplex PCR reads through MiXCR, storing one row per CDR3 protein. The profile shows 640,000 or so distinct CDR3 sequences, roughly 14% of them singletons.

J is TRBJ2-7 and V is TRBV9; no clear D gene. The sequenced material came from blood. This TCR was recovered from a woman between 35 and 50 years old with Graves' ophthalmopathy. In nucleotides, the CDR3 is TGTGCCAGCAGTGTGAACCCTTCCTACGAGCAGTACTTC. Its protein is CASSVNPSYEQYF.